This T cell receptor beta chain emerged from a study of blood T cell repertoires in COVID-19. On the study more broadly: Sample material is recorded as cDNA or gDNA derived from T cells, B-cell-depleted T cells, or PBMCs.

Clones were sequenced by immunoSEQ multiplex PCR, and TCRdb holds only the in-frame ones, with some missing. The data contain about 270,000 clones, about nine tenths of them singletons. Assignments of participants to cohorts depended upon their own reported clinical history. The clonotype originates from a man aged 18-30 years who had recovered from COVID-19. Sequenced sample: PBMCs or T cells enriched from blood (not recorded which).

The CDR3 DNA sequence: TGTGCCACTCGGCAGGCCAACACTGAAGCTTTCTTT. It specifies CATRQANTEAFF. V is TRBV19 and J is TRBJ1-1, with D uncertain. Germline values: CDR1 LNHDA, CDR2 SQIVND (reference sequence). CDR3 length: 12 amino acids. V lost 10 bases and J 2 bases, leaving 11 bases between the germline ends.